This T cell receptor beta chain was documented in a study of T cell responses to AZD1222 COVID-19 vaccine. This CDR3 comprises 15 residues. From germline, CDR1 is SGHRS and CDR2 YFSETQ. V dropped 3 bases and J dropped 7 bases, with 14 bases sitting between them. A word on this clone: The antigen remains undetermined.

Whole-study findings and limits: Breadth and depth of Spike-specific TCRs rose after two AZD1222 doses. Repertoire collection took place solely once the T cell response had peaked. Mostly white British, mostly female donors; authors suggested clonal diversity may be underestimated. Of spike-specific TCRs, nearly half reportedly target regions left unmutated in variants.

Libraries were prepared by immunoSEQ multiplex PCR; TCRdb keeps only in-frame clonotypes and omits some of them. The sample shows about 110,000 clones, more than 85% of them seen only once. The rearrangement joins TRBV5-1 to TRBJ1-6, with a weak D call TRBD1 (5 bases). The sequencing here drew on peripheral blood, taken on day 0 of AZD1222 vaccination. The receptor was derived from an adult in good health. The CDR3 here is CASSSTTARNSPLHF. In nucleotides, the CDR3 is TGCGCCAGCAGCTCAACGACAGCTAGAAATTCACCCCTCCACTTT.